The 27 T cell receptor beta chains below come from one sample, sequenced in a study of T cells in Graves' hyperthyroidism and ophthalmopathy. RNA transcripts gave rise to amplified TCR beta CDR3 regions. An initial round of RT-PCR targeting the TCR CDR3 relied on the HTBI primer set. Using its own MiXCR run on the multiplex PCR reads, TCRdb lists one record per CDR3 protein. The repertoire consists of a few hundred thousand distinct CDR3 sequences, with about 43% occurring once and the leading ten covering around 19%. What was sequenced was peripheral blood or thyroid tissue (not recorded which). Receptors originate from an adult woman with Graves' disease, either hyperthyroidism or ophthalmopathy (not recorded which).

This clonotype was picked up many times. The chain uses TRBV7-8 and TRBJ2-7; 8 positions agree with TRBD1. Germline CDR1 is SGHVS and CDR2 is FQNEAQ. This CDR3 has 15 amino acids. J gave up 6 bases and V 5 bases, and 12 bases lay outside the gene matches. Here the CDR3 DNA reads TGTGCCAGCAGCACCTCCGGGACAGGCTTTCGCGAGCAGTACTTC. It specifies CASSTSGTGFREQYF.

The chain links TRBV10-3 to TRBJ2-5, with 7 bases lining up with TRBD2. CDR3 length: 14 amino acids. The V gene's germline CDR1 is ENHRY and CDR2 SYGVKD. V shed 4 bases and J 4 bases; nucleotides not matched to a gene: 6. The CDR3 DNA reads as TGTGCCATCAGTGGGGGGGGGTACCGAGAGACCCAGTACTTC. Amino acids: CAISGGGYRETQYF.

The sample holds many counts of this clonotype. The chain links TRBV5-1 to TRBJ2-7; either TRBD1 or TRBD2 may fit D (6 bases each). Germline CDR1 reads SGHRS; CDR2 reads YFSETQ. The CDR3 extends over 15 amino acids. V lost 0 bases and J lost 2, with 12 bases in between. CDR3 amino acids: CASSLGGAVTYEQYF. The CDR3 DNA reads TGCGCCAGCAGCTTGGGGGGGGCAGTCACCTACGAGCAGTACTTC.

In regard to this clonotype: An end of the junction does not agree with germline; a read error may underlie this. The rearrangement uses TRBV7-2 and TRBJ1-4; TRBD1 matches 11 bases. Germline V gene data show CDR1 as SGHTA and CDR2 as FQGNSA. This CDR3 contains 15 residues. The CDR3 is CASSGQGATNEELFF. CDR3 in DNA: TGTGCCAGCAGCGGACAGGGGGCAACTAATGAAGAACTGTTTTTT.

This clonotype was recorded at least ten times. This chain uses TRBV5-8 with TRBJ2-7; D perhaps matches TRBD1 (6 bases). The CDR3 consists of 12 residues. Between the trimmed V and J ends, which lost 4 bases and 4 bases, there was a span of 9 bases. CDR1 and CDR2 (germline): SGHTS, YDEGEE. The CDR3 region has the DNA TGTGCCAGCAGCGTCCAGGGGTACGAGCAGTACTTC. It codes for CASSVQGYEQYF.

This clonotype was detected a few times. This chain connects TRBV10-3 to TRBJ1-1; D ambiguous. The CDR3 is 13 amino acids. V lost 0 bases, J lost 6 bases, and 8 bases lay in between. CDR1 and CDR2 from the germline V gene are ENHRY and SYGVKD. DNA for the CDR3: TGTGCCATCAGTGAGTCAGGAAGCGCTGAAGCTTTCTTT. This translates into CAISESGSAEAFF.

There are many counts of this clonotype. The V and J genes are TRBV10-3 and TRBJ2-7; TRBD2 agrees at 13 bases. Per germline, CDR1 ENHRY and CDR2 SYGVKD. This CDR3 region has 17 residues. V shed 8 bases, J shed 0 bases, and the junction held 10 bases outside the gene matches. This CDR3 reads CAIGQGLAGVTSYEQYF. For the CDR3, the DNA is TGTGCCATCGGCCAAGGACTAGCGGGAGTCACCTCCTACGAGCAGTACTTC.

CDR3 in amino acids: CASSPPGHVSSPLHF. The CDR3, as DNA: TGTGCCAGCAGTCCCCCGGGACATGTATCTTCACCCCTCCACTTT. V usage is TRBV6-6 and J usage is TRBJ1-6; possible D gene TRBD1, 6 bases. In germline, CDR1 is MNHNY, CDR2 SVGAGI (reference sequence). The CDR3 totals 15 residues. The V gene lost 5 bases and the J gene lost 9 bases, with 17 bases spanning the gap.

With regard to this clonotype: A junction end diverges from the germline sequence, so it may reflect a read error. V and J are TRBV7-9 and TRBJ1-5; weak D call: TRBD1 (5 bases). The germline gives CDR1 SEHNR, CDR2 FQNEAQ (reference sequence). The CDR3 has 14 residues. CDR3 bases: TGTGCCGGCAGCTTAGGGGACCCCTCAAAGCCCCAGCATTTT. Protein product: CAGSLGDPSKPQHF.

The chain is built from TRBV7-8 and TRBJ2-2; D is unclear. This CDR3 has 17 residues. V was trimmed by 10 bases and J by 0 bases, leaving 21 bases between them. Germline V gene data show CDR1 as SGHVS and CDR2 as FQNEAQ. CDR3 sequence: CATSVPGTGANTGELFF. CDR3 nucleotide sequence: TGTGCCACCAGTGTCCCTGGTACTGGAGCGAACACCGGGGAGCTGTTTTTT.

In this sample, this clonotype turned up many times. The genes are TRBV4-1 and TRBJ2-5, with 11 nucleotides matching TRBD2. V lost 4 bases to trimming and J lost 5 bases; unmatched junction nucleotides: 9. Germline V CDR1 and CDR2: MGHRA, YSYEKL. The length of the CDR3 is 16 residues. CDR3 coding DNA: TGCGCCAGCAGCCGCTTTAGCGGGAGGGCCGGGGAGACCCAGTACTTC. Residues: CASSRFSGRAGETQYF.

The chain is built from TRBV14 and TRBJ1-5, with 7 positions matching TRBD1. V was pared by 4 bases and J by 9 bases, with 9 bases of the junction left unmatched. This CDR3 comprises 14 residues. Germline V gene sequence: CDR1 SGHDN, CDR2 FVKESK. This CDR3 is CASSLLQWDRPQHF. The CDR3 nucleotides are TGTGCCAGCAGCCTACTCCAATGGGACAGGCCCCAGCATTTT.

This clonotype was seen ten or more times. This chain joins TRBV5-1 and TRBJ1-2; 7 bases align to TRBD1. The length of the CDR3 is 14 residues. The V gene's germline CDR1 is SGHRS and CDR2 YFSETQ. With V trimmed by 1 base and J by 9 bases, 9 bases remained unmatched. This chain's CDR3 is CASSLRTGWRSYTF. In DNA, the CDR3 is TGCGCCAGCAGCTTGCGGACAGGTTGGCGGAGCTACACCTTC.

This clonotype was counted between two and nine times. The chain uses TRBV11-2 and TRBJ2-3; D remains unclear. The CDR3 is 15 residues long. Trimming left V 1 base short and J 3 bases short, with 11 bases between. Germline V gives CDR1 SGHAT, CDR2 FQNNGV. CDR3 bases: TGTGCCAGCAGCTTAGTTAAATTCTTGACAGATACGCAGTATTTT. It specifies CASSLVKFLTDTQYF.

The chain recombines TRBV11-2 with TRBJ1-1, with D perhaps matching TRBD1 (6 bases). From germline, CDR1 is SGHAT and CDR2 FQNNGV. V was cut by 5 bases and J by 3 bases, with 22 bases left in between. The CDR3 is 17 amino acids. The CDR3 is CASSQSREGGLYTEAFF. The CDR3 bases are TGTGCCAGCAGCCAAAGCCGGGAGGGGGGACTTTACACTGAAGCTTTCTTT.

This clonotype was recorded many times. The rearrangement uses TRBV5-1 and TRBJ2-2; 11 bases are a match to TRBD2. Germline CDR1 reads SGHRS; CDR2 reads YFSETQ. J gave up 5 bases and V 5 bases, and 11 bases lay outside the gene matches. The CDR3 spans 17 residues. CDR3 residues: CASSYRGTSGWTGELFF. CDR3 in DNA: TGCGCCAGCAGTTATAGGGGGACTAGCGGATGGACCGGGGAGCTGTTTTTT.

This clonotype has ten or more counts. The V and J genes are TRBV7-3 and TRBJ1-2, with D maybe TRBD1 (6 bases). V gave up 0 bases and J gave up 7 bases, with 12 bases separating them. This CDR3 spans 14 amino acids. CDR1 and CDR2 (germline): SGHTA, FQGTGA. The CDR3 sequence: CASSLTQWGLGYTF. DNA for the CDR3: TGTGCCAGCAGCTTAACCCAATGGGGGCTTGGCTACACCTTC. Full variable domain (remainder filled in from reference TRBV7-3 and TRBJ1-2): GAGVSQTPSNKVTEKGKYVELRCDPISGHTALYWYRQSLGQGPEFLIYFQGTGAADDSGLPNDRFFAVRPEGSVSTLKIQRTERGDSAVYLCASSLTQWGLGYTFGSGTRLTVV.

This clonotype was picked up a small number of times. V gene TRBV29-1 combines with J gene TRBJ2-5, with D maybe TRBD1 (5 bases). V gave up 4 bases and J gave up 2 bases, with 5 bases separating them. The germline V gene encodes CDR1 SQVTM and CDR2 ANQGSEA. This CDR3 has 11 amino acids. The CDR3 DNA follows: TGCAGCGTTGGACAGCAAGAGACCCAGTACTTC. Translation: CSVGQQETQYF. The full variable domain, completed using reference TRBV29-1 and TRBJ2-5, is SAVISQKPSRDICQRGTSLTIQCQVDSQVTMMFWYRQQPGQSLTLIATANQGSEATYESGFVIDKFPISRPNLTFSTLTVSNMSPEDSSIYLCSVGQQETQYFGPGTRLLVL.

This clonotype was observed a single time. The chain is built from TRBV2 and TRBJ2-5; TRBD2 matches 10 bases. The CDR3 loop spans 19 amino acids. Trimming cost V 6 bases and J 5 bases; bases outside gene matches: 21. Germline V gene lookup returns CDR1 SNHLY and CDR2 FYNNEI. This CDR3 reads CASSGNRVGVQREGETQYF. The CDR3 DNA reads TGTGCCAGCAGCGGAAACAGGGTAGGGGTCCAGCGGGAGGGGGAGACCCAGTACTTC.

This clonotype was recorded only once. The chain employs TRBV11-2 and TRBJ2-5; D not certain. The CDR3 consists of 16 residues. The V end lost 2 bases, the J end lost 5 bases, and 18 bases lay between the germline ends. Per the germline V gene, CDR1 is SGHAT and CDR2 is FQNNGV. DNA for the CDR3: TGTGCCAGCAGCTTACGCAACCCCCTTCTCCCGGAGACCCAGTACTTC. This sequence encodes CASSLRNPLLPETQYF.

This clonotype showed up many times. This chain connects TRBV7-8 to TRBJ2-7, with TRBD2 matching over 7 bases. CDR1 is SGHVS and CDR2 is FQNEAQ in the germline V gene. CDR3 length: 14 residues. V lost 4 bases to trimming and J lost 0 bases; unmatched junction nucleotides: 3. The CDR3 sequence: CASSWGGSSYEQYF. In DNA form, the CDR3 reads TGTGCCAGCAGCTGGGGGGGTTCCTCCTACGAGCAGTACTTC.

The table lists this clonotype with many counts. The CDR3 bases are TGCGCCAGTCGAACCGGGCCGGATTTCGTCGAGCCCCAGCATTTT. Residues: CASRTGPDFVEPQHF. The chain is built from TRBV5-1 and TRBJ1-5; D call uncertain. The CDR3 has 15 residues. V lost 8 bases, J lost 8 bases, and 23 bases lay in between. CDR1 is SGHRS and CDR2 is YFSETQ in the germline V gene.

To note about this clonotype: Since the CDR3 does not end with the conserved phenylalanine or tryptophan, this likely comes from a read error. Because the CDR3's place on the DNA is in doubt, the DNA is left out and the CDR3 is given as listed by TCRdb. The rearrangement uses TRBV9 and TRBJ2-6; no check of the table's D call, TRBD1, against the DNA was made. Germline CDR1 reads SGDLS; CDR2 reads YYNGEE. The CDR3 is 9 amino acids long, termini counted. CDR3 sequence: CASSPRGNT.

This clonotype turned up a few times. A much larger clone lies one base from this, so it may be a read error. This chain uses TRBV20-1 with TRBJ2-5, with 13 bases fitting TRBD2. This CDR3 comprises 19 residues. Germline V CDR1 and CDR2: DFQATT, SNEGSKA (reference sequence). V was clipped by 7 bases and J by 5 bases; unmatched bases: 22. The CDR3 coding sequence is TGCAGTGTTATGGGACTAGCGGGGAGTAGGGGGGGTGTTCGGGAGACCCAGTACTTC. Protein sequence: CSVMGLAGSRGGVRETQYF.

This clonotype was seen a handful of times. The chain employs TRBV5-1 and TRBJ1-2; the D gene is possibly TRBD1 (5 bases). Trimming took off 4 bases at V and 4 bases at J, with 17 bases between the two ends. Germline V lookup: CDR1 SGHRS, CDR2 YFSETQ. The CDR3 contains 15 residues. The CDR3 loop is CASSLARQLLYGYTF. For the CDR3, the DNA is TGCGCCAGCAGCCTAGCCCGACAGCTACTCTATGGCTACACCTTC. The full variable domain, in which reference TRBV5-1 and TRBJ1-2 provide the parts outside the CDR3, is KAGVTQTPRYLIKTRGQQVTLSCSPISGHRSVSWYQQTPGQGLQFLFEYFSETQRNKGNFPGRFSGRQFSNSRSEMNVSTLELGDSALYLCASSLARQLLYGYTFGSGTRLTVV.

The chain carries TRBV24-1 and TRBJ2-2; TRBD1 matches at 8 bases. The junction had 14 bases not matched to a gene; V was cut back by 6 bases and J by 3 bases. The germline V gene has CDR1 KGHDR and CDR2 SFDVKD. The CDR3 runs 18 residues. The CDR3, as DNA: TGTGCCACCAGTAGTATAGCAGTCCAGGGGGCGTACACCGGGGAGCTGTTTTTT. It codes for CATSSIAVQGAYTGELFF.

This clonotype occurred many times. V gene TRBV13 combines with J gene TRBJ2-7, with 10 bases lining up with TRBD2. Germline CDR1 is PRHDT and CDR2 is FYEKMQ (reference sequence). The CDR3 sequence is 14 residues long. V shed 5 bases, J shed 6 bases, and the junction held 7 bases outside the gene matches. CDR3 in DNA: TGTGCCAGCAGCCGTGGCCTAGCGGGAGTCGAGCAGTACTTC. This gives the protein CASSRGLAGVEQYF.